These 13 T cell receptor beta chains share one sample of origin, sequenced in a study of T-cell reconstitution after alpha-beta-depleted transplantation in children. Unique molecular identifiers were used to barcode this TCRbeta library. One entry per CDR3 protein, called by TCRdb with MiXCR from the PCR reads. The sample holds fewer than 1 million distinct CDR3 sequences, roughly 15% seen once. Sequenced material: PBMCs, mostly from graft donor cells, taken 360 days after TCRalphabeta/CD19-depleted stem cell transplant. The receptor set was obtained from a male patient between 10 and 17 years old who had a stem cell transplant for acute lymphoblastic leukemia, so the T cells may come from the graft donor.

This clonotype was seen ten or more times. In DNA form, the CDR3 reads TGTGCCAGCAGCTTGGCTCTAGGGGGGGCAGATACGCAGTATTTT. Translating gives CASSLALGGADTQYF. The chain links TRBV5-4 to TRBJ2-3, with D maybe TRBD2 (7 bases). Germline lookup yields CDR1 SGHNT and CDR2 YYREEE (reference sequence). V was trimmed by 0 bases and J by 4 bases, leaving 12 bases between them. The CDR3 covers 15 residues.

The chain has TRBV10-3 and TRBJ1-4; D gene ambiguous. Germline V gives CDR1 ENHRY, CDR2 SYGVKD. The V end lost 0 bases, the J end lost 4 bases, and 12 bases lay between the germline ends. The length of the CDR3 is 16 residues. CDR3 nucleotide sequence: TGTGCCATCAGTGAGTCGAGGAGAACGGGTAATGAAAAACTGTTTTTT. It codes for CAISESRRTGNEKLFF.

This clonotype was recorded a few times. This chain joins TRBV20-1 and TRBJ1-5; 8 bases agree with TRBD1. The germline CDR1 and CDR2 sequences are DFQATT and SNEGSKA (reference sequence). This CDR3 comprises 15 residues. V lost 7 bases and J lost 0; bases outside the gene matches: 8. DNA of the CDR3: TGCAGTGTTTACAGGGGGATTGGTAGCAATCAGCCCCAGCATTTT. This gives the protein CSVYRGIGSNQPQHF.

The rearrangement links TRBV12-3 or TRBV12-4 to TRBJ2-1; D is perhaps TRBD2 (7 bases). V gave up 11 bases and J gave up 5 bases, with 16 bases separating them. The length of the CDR3 is 13 residues. CDR3 in amino acids: CAGRGSLDNEQFF. As DNA, the CDR3 is TGTGCCGGGAGGGGGAGTCTAGACAATGAGCAGTTCTTC.

This clonotype was seen at least ten times. The V call is TRBV9, the J call TRBJ1-1; 8 nucleotides match TRBD1. Germline trimming cut 4 bases from V and 1 base from J; bases unmatched to any gene: 6. The germline V gene encodes CDR1 SGDLS and CDR2 YYNGEE. The CDR3 is 15 amino acids. This chain's CDR3 is CASSPTGTGNTEAFF. As DNA, the CDR3 is TGTGCCAGCAGCCCGACCGGGACAGGGAACACTGAAGCTTTCTTT.

The chain links TRBV29-1 to TRBJ2-1; TRBD1 might be the D (6 bases). Trimming left V 7 bases short and J 3 bases short, with 7 bases between. Germline V gene data show CDR1 as SQVTM and CDR2 as ANQGSEA. The CDR3 runs to 11 residues. The DNA of the CDR3 is TGCAGCGGACAGGTCTACAATGAGCAGTTCTTC. It yields the protein CSGQVYNEQFF.

The V gene is TRBV5-1, the J gene TRBJ2-1; 10 bases line up with TRBD2. CDR1 is SGHRS, CDR2 YFSETQ, per germline. The V gene end was trimmed by 3 bases and the J gene end by 7 bases; junction bases not matched to a gene: 13. CDR3 length equals 17 residues. CDR3 sequence reads: CASSSPITSGKGNEQFF. The CDR3, as DNA: TGCGCCAGCAGCTCCCCGATCACTAGCGGGAAGGGTAATGAGCAGTTCTTC.

The chain uses TRBV27 and TRBJ2-3, with 8 bases that match TRBD1. The trim removed 5 bases at V and 1 base at J, leaving 5 bases unmatched. Germline V gives CDR1 MNHEY, CDR2 SMNVEV (reference sequence). This CDR3 is built from 15 residues. The CDR3: CASSTQTGGTDTQYF. The CDR3 nucleotides read TGTGCCAGCAGTACGCAGACAGGGGGCACAGATACGCAGTATTTT.

The chain carries TRBV5-1 and TRBJ2-7; D is undetermined. Looked up from germline, CDR1 is SGHRS and CDR2 is YFSETQ. V was cut by 1 base and J by 0 bases, with 17 bases left in between. This CDR3 region has 17 residues. The CDR3 sequence is CASSLRSTTVSSYEQYF. DNA for the CDR3: TGCGCCAGCAGCTTGAGGAGTACTACCGTGAGCTCCTACGAGCAGTACTTC. Filled out from reference TRBV5-1 and TRBJ2-7, the complete variable domain reads KAGVTQTPRYLIKTRGQQVTLSCSPISGHRSVSWYQQTPGQGLQFLFEYFSETQRNKGNFPGRFSGRQFSNSRSEMNVSTLELGDSALYLCASSLRSTTVSSYEQYFGPGTRLTVT.

The chain has TRBV13 and TRBJ2-7; TRBD2 aligns across 7 bases. Trimming removed 7 bases from V and 5 bases from J; junction bases left unmatched: 11. The CDR3 totals 14 residues. Germline V gene lookup returns CDR1 PRHDT and CDR2 FYEKMQ (reference sequence). The DNA for the CDR3 is TGTGCCAGCAAGAACTGGCGGGAGTCCGACGAGCAGTACTTC. Protein: CASKNWRESDEQYF.

The V and J genes are TRBV5-1 and TRBJ1-2; D gene ambiguous. This CDR3 region has 16 residues. CDR1 is SGHRS and CDR2 is YFSETQ in the germline V gene. V lost 0 bases to trimming and J lost 2 bases, with 14 bases between them. The CDR3 region has the DNA TGCGCCAGCAGCTTGGGTCGGTGGCAGCGAAACTATGGCTACACCTTC. Translation: CASSLGRWQRNYGYTF. The entire variable domain, with the rest obtained from reference TRBV5-1 and TRBJ1-2, is as follows: KAGVTQTPRYLIKTRGQQVTLSCSPISGHRSVSWYQQTPGQGLQFLFEYFSETQRNKGNFPGRFSGRQFSNSRSEMNVSTLELGDSALYLCASSLGRWQRNYGYTFGSGTRLTVV.

This clonotype came up many times. The rearrangement links TRBV10-1 to TRBJ2-7; unclear D gene. The CDR3 runs to 14 residues. V was cut by 6 bases and J by 2 bases, with 14 bases left in between. Germline values: CDR1 WNHNN, CDR2 SYGVQD (reference sequence). CDR3 DNA sequence: TGCGCCAGCAGCCCGCTAGGGCACCCCTACGAGCAGTACTTC. Translation: CASSPLGHPYEQYF.

The chain joins TRBV5-5 to TRBJ2-3; D is unresolved. The CDR3 has 15 amino acids. Per the germline V gene, CDR1 is SGHKS and CDR2 is YYEKEE (reference sequence). V was pared by 0 bases and J by 2 bases, with 10 bases between. CDR3 sequence: CASSLGQPYTDTQYF. CDR3 nucleotide sequence: TGTGCCAGCAGCTTGGGGCAACCTTACACAGATACGCAGTATTTT.